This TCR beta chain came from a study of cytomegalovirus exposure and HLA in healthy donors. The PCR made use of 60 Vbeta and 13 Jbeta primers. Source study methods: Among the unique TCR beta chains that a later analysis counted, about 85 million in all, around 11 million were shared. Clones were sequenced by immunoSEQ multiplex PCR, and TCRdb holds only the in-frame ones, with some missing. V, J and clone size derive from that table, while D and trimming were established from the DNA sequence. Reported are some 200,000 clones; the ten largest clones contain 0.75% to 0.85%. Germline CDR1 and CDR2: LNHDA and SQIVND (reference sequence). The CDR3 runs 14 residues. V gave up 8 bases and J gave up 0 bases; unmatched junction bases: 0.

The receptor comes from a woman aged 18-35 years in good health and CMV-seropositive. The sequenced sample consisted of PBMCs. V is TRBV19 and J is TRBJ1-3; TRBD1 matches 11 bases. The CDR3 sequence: CASGTGGSGNTIYF. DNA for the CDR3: TGTGCCAGTGGGACAGGGGGCTCTGGAAACACCATATATTTT. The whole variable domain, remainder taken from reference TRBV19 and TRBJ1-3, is DGGITQSPKYLFRKEGQNVTLSCEQNLNHDAMYWYRQDPGQGLRLIYYSQIVNDFQKGDIAEGYSVSREKKESFPLTVTSAQKNPTAFYLCASGTGGSGNTIYFGEGSWLTVV.